The entry that follows covers one T cell receptor beta chain sequence. Original methodology: Using reference gene primer amplification, nucleated cell counts were estimated. Clones were read by immunoSEQ multiplex PCR, and TCRdb kept only the in-frame ones, dropping some. From that table come the V and J calls and clone size; the DNA was used to work out D and trimming. The sample includes over 70,000 clones, about 90% of them seen just once. The sample originates from a study of blood T cell repertoires in COVID-19. About the study: The United States, Italy and Spain supplied acute and convalescent COVID-19 samples. The analysed material was cDNA or gDNA that came from T cells, B-cell-depleted T cells, or PBMCs.

CDR1 and CDR2 (germline): SNHLY, FYNNEI. V shed 7 bases, J shed 1 base, and the junction held 2 bases outside the gene matches. The CDR3 contains 13 residues. Material for sequencing was peripheral blood. V gene TRBV2 combines with J gene TRBJ1-1; TRBD1 matches at 8 bases. This receptor was obtained from a human donor in a cohort sampled during active COVID-19. The CDR3 region is CASIGTGNTEAFF. The CDR3 nucleotides read TGTGCCAGCATCGGGACAGGGAACACTGAAGCTTTCTTT.